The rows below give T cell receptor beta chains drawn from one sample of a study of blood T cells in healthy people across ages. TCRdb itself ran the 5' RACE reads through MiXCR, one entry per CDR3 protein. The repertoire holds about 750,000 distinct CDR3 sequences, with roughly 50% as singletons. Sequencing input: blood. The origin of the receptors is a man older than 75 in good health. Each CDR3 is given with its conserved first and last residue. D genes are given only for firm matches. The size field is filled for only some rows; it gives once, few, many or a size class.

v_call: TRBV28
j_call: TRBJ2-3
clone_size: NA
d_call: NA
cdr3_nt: TGTGCCAGCAGAGAACCGGGACTTGTACACAGATACGCGTATTTT
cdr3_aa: CASREPGLVHRYAYF

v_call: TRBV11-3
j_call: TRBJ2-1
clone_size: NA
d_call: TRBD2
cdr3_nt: TGTGCCAGCAGCTTAGCCCAAGCGGGAGGAGGCAATGAGCAGTTCTTC
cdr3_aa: CASSLAQAGGGNEQFF

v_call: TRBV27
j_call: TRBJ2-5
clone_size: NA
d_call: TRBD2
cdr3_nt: TGTGCCAGCAGTCTCACCGGGACTAGCGGGAGCGATGAGCAGTACTTC
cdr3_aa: CASSLTGTSGSDEQYF

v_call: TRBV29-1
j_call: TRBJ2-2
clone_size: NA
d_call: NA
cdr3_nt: TGCAGCGGTCGATACACCGGGGAGCTGTTTTTT
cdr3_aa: CSGRYTGELFF

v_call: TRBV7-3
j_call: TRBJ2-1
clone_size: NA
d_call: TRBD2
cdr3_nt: TGTGCCAGCAGCTCTAGCGGGAGTGGTGAGCAGTTCTTC
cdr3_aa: CASSSSGSGEQFF

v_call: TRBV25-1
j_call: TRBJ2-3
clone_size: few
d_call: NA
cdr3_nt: TGTGCCAGCCTGGAGGCAGGCCCCACAGATACGCAGTATTTT
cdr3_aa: CASLEAGPTDTQYF

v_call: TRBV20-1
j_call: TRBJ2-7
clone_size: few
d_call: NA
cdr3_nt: TGCAGTGCTCCCACGGGAGGGGGCAATTTCTACGAGCAGTACTTC
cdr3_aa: CSAPTGGGNFYEQYF

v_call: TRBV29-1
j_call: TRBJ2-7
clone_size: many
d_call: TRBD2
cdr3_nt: TGCAGCGTTGTGGCGGGAGGCATATACGAGCAGTACTTC
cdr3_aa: CSVVAGGIYEQYF

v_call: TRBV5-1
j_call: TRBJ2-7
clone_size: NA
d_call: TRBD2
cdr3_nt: TGCGCCAGCAGCTTGGAGGCGGGAGGGGCCTACGAGCAGTACTTC
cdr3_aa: CASSLEAGGAYEQYF

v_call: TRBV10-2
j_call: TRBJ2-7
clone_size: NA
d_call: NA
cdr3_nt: TGCGCCAGCAGTGGACAGCGAAAGGCGGGGCTCTCCTACGAGCAGTACTTC
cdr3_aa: CASSGQRKAGLSYEQYF

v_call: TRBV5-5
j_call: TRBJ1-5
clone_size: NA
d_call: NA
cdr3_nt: TGTGCCAGCAGCAATCGACAGGACAGTCAGCCCCAGCATTTT
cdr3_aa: CASSNRQDSQPQHF

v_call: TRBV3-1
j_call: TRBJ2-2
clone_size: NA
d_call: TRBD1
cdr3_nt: TGTGCCAGCAGCCAAGGACAGGGGGCGAACACCGGGGAGCTGTTTTTT
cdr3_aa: CASSQGQGANTGELFF

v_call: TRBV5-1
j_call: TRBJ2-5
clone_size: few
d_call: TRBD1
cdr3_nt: TGCGCCAGCAGCCCCGTCGGCAGGGGGTTGGAGACCCAGTACTTC
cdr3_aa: CASSPVGRGLETQYF

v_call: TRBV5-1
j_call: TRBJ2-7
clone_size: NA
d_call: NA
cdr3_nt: TGCGCCAGCAGCCCTCGAAGCGGAACCTACGAGCAGTACTTC
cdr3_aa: CASSPRSGTYEQYF

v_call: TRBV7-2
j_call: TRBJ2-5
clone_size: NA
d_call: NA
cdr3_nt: TGTGCCAGCAGCATCTACCGGGAGATCCAAGAGACCCAGTACTTC
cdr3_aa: CASSIYREIQETQYF

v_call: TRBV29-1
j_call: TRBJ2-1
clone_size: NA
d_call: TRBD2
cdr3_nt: TGCAGCGTTGACAGAGCGGGAGGGGAGCAGTTCTTC
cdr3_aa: CSVDRAGGEQFF

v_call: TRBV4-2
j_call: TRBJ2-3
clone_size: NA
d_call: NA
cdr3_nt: TGTGCCAGCAGCCAAGCGGCGATGCAAGGGGGGGTTGGCTCAGATACGCAGTATTTT
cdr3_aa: CASSQAAMQGGVGSDTQYF

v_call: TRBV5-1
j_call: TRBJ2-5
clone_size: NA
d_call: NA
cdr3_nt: TGCGCCAGCAGCTTGGAGGGTAGCGGTGGGGAGACCCAGTACTTC
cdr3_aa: CASSLEGSGGETQYF

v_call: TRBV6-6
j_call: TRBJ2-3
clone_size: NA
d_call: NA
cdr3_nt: TGTGCCAGCAGTTACTCGCCGCCTCCCCACACAGATACGCAGTATTTT
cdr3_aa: CASSYSPPPHTDTQYF

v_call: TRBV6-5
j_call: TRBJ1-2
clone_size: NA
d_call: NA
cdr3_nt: TGTGCCAGCAGGTTGGCGGGGGCGGCCTATGGCTACACCTTC
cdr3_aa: CASRLAGAAYGYTF

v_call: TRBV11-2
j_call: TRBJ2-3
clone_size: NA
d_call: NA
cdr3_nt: TGTGCCAGCACCCGGGGCCGGGCAGCACCAGATACGCAGTATTTT
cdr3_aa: CASTRGRAAPDTQYF

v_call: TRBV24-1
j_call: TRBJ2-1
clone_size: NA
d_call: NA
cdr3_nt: TGTGCCACCAGTGATTTCCGAGAGAACTCCTACAATGAGCAGTTCTTC
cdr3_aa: CATSDFRENSYNEQFF

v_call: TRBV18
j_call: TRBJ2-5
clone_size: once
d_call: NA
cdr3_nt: TGTGCCAGCTCACCAAACCAAGGGACCCAGTACTTC
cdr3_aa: CASSPNQGTQYF

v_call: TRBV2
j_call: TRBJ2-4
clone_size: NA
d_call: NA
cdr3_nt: TGTGCCAGCAACCCGGACCGATTAGCCAAAAACATTCAGTACTTC
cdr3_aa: CASNPDRLAKNIQYF

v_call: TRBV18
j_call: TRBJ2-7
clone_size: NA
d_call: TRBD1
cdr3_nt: TGTGCCAGCTCACTGGGGACAGGATGGGGCTACGAGCAGTACTTC
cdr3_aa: CASSLGTGWGYEQYF

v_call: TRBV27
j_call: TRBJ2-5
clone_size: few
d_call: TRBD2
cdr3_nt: TGTGCCAGCACTGGTCCCGCGACTAGCGGGACGCAAGAGACCCAGTACTTC
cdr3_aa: CASTGPATSGTQETQYF

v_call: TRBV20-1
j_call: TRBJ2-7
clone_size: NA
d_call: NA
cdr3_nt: TGCAGTGCTAGAGAGCGACGCTCAGCCCTGGAGCAGTACTTC
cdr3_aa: CSARERRSALEQYF

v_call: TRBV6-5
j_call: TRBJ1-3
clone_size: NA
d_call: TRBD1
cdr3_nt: TGTGCCAGCAGTTACGCAGGGGGCCCCTCTGGAAACACCATATATTTT
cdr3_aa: CASSYAGGPSGNTIYF

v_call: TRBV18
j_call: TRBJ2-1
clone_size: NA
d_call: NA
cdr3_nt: TGTGCCAGCTCACTCGCGACAGCCACCTACAATGAGCAGTTCTTC
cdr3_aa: CASSLATATYNEQFF

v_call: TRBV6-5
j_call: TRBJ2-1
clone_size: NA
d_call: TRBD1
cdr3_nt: TGTGCCAGCAGTTCCCCCGGGACAGGGGTAAATGAGCAGTTCTTC
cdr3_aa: CASSSPGTGVNEQFF

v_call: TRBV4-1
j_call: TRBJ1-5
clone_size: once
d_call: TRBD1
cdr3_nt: TGCGCCAGCAGCCAAGATCCGCCAGGGGGTACACTTTATCAGCCCCAGCATTTT
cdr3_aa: CASSQDPPGGTLYQPQHF

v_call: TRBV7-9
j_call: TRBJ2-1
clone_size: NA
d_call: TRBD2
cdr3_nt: TGTGCCAGCAGCTTAGCCGGTGCGGGAGGGGCCTACAATGAGCAGTTCTTC
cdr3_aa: CASSLAGAGGAYNEQFF

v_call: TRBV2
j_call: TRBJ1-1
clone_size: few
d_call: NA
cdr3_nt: TGTGCCAGCAGCGGTGACAGGAGCACTGAAGCTTTCTTT
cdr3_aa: CASSGDRSTEAFF

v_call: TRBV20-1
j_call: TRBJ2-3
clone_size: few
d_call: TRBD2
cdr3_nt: TGCAGTGCGCCGGGAGGGAGCACAGATACGCAGTATTTT
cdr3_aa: CSAPGGSTDTQYF

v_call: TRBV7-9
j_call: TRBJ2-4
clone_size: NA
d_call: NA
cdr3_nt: TGTGCCAGCAGCTTAGAGGTCGGCCCTTTAGCCAAAAACATTCAGTACTTC
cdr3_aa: CASSLEVGPLAKNIQYF

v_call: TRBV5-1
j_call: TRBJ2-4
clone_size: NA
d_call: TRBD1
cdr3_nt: TGCGCCAGCAGCTCCCGGACAGGGGGCTACTCTGAGCAGTACTTC
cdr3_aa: CASSSRTGGYSEQYF

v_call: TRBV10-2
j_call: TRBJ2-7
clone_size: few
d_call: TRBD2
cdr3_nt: TGCGCCAGCACTACCTCCGGGGAGGGCGAGCAGTACTTC
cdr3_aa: CASTTSGEGEQYF

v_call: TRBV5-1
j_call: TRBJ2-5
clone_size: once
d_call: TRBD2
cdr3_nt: TGCGCCAGCAGCCTTCTAGCGGGAGGGCCCGGGGAGACCCAGTACTTC
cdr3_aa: CASSLLAGGPGETQYF

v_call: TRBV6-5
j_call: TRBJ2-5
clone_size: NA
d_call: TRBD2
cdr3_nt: TGTGCCAGCAGTTACTCGGGAGGGACTAGCGGGAGGTTAGAGACCCAGTACTTC
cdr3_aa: CASSYSGGTSGRLETQYF

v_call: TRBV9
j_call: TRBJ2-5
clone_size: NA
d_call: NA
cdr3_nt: TGTGCCAGCAACGGCGGCCGATCAAAAGAGACCCAGTACTTC
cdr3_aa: CASNGGRSKETQYF

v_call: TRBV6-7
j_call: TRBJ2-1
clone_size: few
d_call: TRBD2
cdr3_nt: TGTGCCAGCAGACCGGGACTAGCGGGAGGTAGTGAGCAGTTCTTC
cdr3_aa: CASRPGLAGGSEQFF

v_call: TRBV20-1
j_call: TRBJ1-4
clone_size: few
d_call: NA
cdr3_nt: TGCAGTGCTAGAGATGCAAGGGAAGAAAAACTGTTTTTT
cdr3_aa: CSARDAREEKLFF

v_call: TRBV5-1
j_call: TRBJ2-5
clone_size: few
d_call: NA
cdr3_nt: TGCGCCAGCAGCCTGGATCCGGGACCTCGCCAAGAGACCCAGTACTTC
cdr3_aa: CASSLDPGPRQETQYF

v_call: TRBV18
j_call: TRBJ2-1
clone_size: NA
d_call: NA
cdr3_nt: TGTGCCAGCTCACCACCGTCTGTGCCCTACAATGAGCAGTTCTTC
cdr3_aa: CASSPPSVPYNEQFF

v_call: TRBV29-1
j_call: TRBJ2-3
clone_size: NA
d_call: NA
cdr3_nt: TGCAGCGTTGAGTCGGCGACAGATACGCAGTATTTT
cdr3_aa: CSVESATDTQYF

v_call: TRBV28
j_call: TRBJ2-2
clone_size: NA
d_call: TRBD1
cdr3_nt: TGTGCCAGCACCCCCCAGGGGGACGCTCCCGGGGAGCTGTTTTTT
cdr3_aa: CASTPQGDAPGELFF

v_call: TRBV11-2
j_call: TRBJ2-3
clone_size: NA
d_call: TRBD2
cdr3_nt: TGTGCCAGCAGCTTAGGACTAGCGGGAGTGAGGAGATACGCGTATTTT
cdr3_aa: CASSLGLAGVRRYAYF

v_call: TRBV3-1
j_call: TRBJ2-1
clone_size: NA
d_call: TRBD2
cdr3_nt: TGTGCCAGCAGCCCCCTTGCGGGACTATCCTACAATGAGCAGTTCTTC
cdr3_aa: CASSPLAGLSYNEQFF

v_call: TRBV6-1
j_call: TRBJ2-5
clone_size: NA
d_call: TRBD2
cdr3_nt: TGTGCCAGCAGTGAGTCTCCGGGACTAGGTATTGAGACCCAGTACTTC
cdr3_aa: CASSESPGLGIETQYF

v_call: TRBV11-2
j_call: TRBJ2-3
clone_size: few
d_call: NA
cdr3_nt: TGTGCCAGCAGCTTGGGACGGAGCGGGGATACGCAGTATTTT
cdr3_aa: CASSLGRSGDTQYF